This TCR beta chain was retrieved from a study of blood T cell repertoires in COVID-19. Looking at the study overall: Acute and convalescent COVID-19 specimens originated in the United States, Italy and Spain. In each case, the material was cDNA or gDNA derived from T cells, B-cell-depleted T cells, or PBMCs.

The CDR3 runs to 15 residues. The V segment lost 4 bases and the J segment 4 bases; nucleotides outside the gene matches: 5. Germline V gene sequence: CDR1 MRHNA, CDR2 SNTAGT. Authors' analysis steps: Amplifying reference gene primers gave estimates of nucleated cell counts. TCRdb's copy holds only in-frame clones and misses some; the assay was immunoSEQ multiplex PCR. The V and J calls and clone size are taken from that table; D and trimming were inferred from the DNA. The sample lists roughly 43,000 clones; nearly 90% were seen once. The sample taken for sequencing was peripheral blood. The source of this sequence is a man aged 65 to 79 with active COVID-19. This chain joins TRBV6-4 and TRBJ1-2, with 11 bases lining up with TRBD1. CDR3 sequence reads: CASSGGTGGVYGYTF. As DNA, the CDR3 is TGTGCCAGCAGTGGCGGGACAGGGGGAGTCTATGGCTACACCTTC.